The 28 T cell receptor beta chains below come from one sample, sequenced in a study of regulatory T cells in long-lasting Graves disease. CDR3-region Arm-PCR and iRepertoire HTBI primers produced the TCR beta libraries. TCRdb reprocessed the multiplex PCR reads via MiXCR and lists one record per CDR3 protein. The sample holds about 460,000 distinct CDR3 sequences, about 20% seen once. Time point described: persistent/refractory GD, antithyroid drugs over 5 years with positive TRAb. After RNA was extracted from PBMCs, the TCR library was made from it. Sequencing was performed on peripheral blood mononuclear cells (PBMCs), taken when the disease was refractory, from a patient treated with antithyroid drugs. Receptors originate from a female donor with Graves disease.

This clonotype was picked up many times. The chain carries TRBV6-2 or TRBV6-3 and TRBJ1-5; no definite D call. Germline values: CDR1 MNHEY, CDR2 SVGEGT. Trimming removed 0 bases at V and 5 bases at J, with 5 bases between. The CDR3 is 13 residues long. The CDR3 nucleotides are TGTGCCAGCAGTTACTCAAATGATCAGCCCCAGCATTTT. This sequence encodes CASSYSNDQPQHF.

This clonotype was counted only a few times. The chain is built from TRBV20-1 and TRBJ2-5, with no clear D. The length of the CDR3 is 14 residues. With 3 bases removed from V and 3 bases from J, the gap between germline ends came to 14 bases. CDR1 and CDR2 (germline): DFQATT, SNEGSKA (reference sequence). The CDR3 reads CSARAPVGKETQYF. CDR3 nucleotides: TGCAGTGCTAGGGCCCCTGTGGGCAAAGAGACCCAGTACTTC.

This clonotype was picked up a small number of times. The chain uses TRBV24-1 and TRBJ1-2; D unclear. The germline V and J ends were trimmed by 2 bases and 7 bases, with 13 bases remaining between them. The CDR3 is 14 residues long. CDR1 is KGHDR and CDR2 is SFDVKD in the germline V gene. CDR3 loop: CATSDSPNRGGYTF. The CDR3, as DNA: TGTGCCACCAGTGATTCACCCAACAGAGGTGGCTACACCTTC.

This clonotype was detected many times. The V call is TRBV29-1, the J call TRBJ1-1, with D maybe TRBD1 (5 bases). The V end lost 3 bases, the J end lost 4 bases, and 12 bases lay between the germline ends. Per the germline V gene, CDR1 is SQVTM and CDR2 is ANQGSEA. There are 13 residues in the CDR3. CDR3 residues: CSVDDGQGTEAFF. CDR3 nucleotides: TGCAGCGTTGACGACGGCCAGGGCACTGAAGCTTTCTTT.

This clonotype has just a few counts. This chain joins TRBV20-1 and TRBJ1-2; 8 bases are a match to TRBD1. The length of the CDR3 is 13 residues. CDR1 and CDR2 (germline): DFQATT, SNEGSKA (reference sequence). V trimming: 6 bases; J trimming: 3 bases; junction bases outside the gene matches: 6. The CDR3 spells CSAAGGADYGYTF. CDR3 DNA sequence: TGCAGTGCCGCAGGGGGCGCTGACTATGGCTACACCTTC.

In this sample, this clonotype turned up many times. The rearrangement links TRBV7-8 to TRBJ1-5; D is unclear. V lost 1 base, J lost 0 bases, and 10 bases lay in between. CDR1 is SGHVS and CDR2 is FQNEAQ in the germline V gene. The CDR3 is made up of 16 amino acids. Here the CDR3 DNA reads TGTGCCAGCAGCTTAGGTTCTGGGAGTAGCAATCAGCCCCAGCATTTT. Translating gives CASSLGSGSSNQPQHF.

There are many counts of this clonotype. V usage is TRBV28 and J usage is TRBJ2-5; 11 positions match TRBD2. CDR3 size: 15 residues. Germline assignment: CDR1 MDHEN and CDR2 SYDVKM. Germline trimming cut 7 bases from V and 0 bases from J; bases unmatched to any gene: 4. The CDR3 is CASNVAGGYQETQYF. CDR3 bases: TGTGCCAGCAATGTAGCGGGGGGGTACCAAGAGACCCAGTACTTC. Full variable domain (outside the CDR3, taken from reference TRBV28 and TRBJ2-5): DVKVTQSSRYLVKRTGEKVFLECVQDMDHENMFWYRQDPGLGLRLIYFSYDVKMKEKGDIPEGYSVSREKKERFSLILESASTNQTSMYLCASNVAGGYQETQYFGPGTRLLVL.

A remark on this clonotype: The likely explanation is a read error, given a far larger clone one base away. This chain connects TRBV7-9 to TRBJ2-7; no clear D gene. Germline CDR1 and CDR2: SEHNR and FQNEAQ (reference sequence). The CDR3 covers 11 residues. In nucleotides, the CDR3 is TGTGCCAGCAGCGCTACCTACGGGCAGTACTTC. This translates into CASSATYGQYF.

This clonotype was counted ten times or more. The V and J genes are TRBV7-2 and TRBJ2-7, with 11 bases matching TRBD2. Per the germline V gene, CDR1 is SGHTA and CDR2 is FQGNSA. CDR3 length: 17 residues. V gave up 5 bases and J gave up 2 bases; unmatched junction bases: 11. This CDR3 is CASSLIAGGLKTYEQYF. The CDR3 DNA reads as TGTGCCAGCAGCCTCATAGCGGGAGGGCTTAAGACCTACGAGCAGTACTTC.

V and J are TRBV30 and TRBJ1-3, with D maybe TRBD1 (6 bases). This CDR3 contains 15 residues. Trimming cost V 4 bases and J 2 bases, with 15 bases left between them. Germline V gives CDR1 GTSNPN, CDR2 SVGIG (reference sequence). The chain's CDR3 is CAWTTRGFPGNTIYF. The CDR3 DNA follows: TGTGCCTGGACAACCAGGGGTTTTCCTGGAAACACCATATATTTT.

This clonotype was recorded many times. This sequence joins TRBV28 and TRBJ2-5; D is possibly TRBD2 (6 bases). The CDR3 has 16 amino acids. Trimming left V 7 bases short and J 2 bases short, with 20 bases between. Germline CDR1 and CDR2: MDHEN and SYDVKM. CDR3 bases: TGTGCCAGCACTGACGGACTACCTAGTTTTCAAGAGACCCAGTACTTC. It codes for CASTDGLPSFQETQYF. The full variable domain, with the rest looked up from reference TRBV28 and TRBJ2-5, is DVKVTQSSRYLVKRTGEKVFLECVQDMDHENMFWYRQDPGLGLRLIYFSYDVKMKEKGDIPEGYSVSREKKERFSLILESASTNQTSMYLCASTDGLPSFQETQYFGPGTRLLVL.

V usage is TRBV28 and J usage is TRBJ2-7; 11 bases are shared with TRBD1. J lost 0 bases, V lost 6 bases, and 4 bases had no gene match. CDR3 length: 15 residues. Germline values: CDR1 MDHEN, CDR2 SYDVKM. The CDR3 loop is CASRPGQGVSYEQYF. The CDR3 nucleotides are TGTGCCAGCAGGCCGGGACAGGGGGTCTCCTACGAGCAGTACTTC.

The CDR3 DNA sequence: TGTGCCTGGAGCGTGTCCAGGACAGGGGAGGCCGGGGAGCTGTTTTTT. This encodes CAWSVSRTGEAGELFF. The chain recombines TRBV30 with TRBJ2-2; 9 bases are a match to TRBD1. The CDR3 runs 16 residues. Germline CDR1 reads GTSNPN; CDR2 reads SVGIG (reference sequence). J lost 6 bases, V lost 3 bases, and 11 bases had no gene match.

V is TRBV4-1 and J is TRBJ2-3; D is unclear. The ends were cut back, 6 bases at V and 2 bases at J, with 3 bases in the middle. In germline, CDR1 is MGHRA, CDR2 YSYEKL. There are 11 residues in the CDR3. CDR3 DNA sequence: TGCGCCAGCAGGAACACAGATACGCAGTATTTT. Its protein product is CASRNTDTQYF.

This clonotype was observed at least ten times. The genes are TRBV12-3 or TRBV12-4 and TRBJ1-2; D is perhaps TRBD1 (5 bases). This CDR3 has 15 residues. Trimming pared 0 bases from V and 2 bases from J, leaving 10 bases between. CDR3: CASSLAGAINYGYTF. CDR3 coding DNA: TGTGCCAGCAGTTTAGCAGGGGCGATCAACTATGGCTACACCTTC.

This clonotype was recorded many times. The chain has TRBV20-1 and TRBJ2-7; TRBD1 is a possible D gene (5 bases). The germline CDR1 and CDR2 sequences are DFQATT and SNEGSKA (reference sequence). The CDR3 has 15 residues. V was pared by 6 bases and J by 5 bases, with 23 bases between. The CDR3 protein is CSASNPGHKEDEQYF. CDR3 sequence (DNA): TGCAGTGCCTCCAACCCCGGACATAAAGAGGACGAGCAGTACTTC.

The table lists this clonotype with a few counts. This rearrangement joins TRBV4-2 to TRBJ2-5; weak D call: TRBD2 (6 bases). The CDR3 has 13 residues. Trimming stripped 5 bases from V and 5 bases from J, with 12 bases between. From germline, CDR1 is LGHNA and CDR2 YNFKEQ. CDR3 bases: TGTGCCAGCAGCTCCCCGGAGGGGGAGACCCAGTACTTC. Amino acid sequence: CASSSPEGETQYF.

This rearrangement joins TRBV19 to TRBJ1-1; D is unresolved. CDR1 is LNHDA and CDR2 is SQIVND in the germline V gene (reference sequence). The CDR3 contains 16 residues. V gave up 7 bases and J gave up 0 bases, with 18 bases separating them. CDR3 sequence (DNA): TGTGCCAGTAAGCCGTCCTGGACCACTATGAACACTGAAGCTTTCTTT. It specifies CASKPSWTTMNTEAFF.

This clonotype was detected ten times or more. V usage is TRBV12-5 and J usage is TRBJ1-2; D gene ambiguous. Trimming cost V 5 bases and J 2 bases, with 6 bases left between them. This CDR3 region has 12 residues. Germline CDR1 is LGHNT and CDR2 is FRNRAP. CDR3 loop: CASGQYNYGYTF. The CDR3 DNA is TGTGCTAGTGGTCAATACAACTATGGCTACACCTTC.

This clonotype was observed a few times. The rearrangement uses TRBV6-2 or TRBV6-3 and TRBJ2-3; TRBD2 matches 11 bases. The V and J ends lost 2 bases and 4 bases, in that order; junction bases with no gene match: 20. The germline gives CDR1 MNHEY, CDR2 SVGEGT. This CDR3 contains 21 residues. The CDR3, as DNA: TGTGCCAGCAGTTACCGGCTTAGCGGGAGGGCCTTTGCCCCACAGGCAGATACGCAGTATTTT. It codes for CASSYRLSGRAFAPQADTQYF.

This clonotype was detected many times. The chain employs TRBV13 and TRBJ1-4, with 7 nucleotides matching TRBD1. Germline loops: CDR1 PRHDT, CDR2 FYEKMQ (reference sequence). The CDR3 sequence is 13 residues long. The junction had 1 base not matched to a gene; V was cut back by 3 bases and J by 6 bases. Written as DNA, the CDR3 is TGTGCCAGCAGCTTCCAGGGGGATGAAAAACTGTTTTTT. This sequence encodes CASSFQGDEKLFF. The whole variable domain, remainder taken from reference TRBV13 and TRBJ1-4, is AAGVIQSPRHLIKEKRETATLKCYPIPRHDTVYWYQQGPGQDPQFLISFYEKMQSDKGSIPDRFSAQQFSDYHSELNMSSLELGDSALYFCASSFQGDEKLFFGSGTQLSVL.

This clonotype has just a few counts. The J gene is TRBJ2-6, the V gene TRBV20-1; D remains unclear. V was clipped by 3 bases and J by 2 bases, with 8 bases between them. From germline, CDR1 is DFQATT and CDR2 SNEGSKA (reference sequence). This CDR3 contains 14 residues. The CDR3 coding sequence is TGCAGTGCTAGTGGGGTCCCTGGGGCCAACGTCCTGACTTTC. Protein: CSASGVPGANVLTF.

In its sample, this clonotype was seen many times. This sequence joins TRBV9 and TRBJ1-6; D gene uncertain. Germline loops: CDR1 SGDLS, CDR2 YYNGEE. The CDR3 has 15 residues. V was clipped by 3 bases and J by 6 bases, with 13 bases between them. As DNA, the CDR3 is TGTGCCAGCAGCGCTCGGCGAGATGCTAATTCACCCCTCCACTTT. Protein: CASSARRDANSPLHF. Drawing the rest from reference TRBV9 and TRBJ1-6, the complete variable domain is DSGVTQTPKHLITATGQRVTLRCSPRSGDLSVYWYQQSLDQGLQFLIQYYNGEERAKGNILERFSAQQFPDLHSELNLSSLELGDSALYFCASSARRDANSPLHFGNGTRLTVT.

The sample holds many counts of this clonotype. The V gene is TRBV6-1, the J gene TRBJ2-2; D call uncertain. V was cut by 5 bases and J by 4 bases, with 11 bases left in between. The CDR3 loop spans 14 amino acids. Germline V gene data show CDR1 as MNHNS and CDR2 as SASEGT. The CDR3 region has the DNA TGTGCCAGCAGTCAAGGTTGGAGCACCGGGGAGCTGTTTTTT. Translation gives CASSQGWSTGELFF.

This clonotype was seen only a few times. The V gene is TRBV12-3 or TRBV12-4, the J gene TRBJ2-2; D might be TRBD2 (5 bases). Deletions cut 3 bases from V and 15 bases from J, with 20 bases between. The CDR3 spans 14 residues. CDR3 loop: CASSLVVEGGEVFF. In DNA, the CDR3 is TGTGCCAGCAGTTTGGTTGTCGAGGGTGGAGAGGTGTTTTTT.

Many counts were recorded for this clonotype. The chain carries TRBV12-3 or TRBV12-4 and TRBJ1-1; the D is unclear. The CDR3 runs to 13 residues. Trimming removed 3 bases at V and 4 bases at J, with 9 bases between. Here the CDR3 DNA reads TGTGCCAGCAGTTTCGGGGTGCCCACTGAAGCTTTCTTT. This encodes CASSFGVPTEAFF.

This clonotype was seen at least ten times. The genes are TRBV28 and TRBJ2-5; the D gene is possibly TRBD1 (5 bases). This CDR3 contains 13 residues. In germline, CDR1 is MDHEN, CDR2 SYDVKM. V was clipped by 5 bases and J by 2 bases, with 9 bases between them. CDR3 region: CASSRQTQETQYF. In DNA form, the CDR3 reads TGTGCCAGCAGTCGACAGACACAAGAGACCCAGTACTTC.

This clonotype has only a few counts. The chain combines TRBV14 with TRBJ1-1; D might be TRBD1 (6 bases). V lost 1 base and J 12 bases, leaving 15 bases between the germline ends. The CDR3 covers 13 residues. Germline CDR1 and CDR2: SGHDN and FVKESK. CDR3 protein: CASSQAARTASFF. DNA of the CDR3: TGTGCCAGCAGCCAAGCTGCGAGGACAGCCTCTTTCTTT.